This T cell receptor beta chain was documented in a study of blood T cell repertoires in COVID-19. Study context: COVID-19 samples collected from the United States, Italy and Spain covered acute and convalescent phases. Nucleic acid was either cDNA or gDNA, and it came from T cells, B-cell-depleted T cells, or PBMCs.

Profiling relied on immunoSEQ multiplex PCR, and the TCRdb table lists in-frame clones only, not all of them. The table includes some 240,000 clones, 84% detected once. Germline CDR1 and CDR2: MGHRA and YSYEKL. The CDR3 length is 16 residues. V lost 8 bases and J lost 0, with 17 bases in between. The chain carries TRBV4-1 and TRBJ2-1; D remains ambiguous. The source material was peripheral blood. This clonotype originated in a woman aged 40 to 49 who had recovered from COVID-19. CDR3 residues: CASCRDASSSYNEQFF. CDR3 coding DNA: TGCGCCAGCTGCCGAGACGCTTCTAGCTCCTACAATGAGCAGTTCTTC.